A selection of T cell receptor beta chains follows, all from one sample in a study of blood T cells in healthy people across ages. MiXCR, applied by TCRdb to the 5' RACE reads, yields one record per CDR3 protein. The sample holds 800,000 to 950,000 distinct CDR3 sequences, about 48% seen once. Sequencing was done on a sample of blood. Every receptor here comes from a man younger than 40 in good health. The CDR3 runs from the conserved cysteine through the conserved F or W.

J: TRBJ2-7
V: TRBV4-3
CDR3: CASSQATFTSGGAQNEQYF

J: TRBJ2-6
V: TRBV27
CDR3: CASSRTGTNVGANVLTF

J: TRBJ1-4
V: TRBV4-1
CDR3: CASSAPRRSRSLRHEKLFF

J: TRBJ1-4
V: TRBV20-1
CDR3: CSARSGATNEKLFF

J: TRBJ2-1
V: TRBV15
CDR3: CATSRDIDNEQFF

J: TRBJ1-2
V: TRBV6-2/TRBV6-3
CDR3: CASRKEGRYGYTF

J: TRBJ1-4
V: TRBV6-1
CDR3: CASRRPGGHEKLFF

J: TRBJ2-1
V: TRBV20-1
CDR3: CSASPGLAGDWAYNEQFF

J: TRBJ2-6
V: TRBV29-1
CDR3: CSVSNSGANVLTF

J: TRBJ2-1
V: TRBV5-1
CDR3: CASSLAFLLGGSYNEQFF

J: TRBJ2-1
V: TRBV6-5
CDR3: CASSYSGQGSGYNEQFF

J: TRBJ2-7
V: TRBV6-1
CDR3: CASSSTSGASYEQYF

J: TRBJ1-2
V: TRBV27
CDR3: CASSLEGYSYTF

J: TRBJ2-1
V: TRBV9
CDR3: CASSVAGPSYNEQFF

J: TRBJ2-5
V: TRBV2
CDR3: CASSPRRTAKETQYF

J: TRBJ2-7
V: TRBV28
CDR3: CASEGYEQYF

J: TRBJ1-5
V: TRBV5-1
CDR3: CASSLDPNQPQHF

J: TRBJ2-1
V: TRBV27
CDR3: CASSLSGDSYNGQFF

J: TRBJ2-7
V: TRBV6-5
CDR3: CASRGPGQASYEQYF

J: TRBJ1-2
V: TRBV5-1
CDR3: CASSLAKGNYGYTF

J: TRBJ2-5
V: TRBV2
CDR3: CAGRTDSDEQYF

J: TRBJ2-5
V: TRBV7-9
CDR3: CASSFGLAGLQETQYF

J: TRBJ2-2
V: TRBV5-1
CDR3: CASSFEGNTGELFF

J: TRBJ2-3
V: TRBV6-4
CDR3: CASSDDGQGADTQYF

J: TRBJ1-4
V: TRBV12-3/TRBV12-4
CDR3: CASSLGPRGTTNEKLFF

J: TRBJ1-2
V: TRBV4-3
CDR3: CASSQEPGTYGYTF

J: TRBJ2-7
V: TRBV29-1
CDR3: CSVATGANYEQYF

J: TRBJ2-3
V: TRBV2
CDR3: CASSFVTFTDTQYF

J: TRBJ2-1
V: TRBV9
CDR3: CASSSSGTGSNEQFF

J: -
V: TRBV27
CDR3: CASSPGPINGYEQYF

J: TRBJ2-1
V: TRBV6-6
CDR3: CASSYSRQGSHNEQFF

J: TRBJ2-1
V: TRBV5-1
CDR3: CASTIGDEQFF

J: TRBJ2-3
V: TRBV12-3/TRBV12-4
CDR3: CASSPLTSGGAIHTDTQYF

J: TRBJ1-2
V: TRBV6-1
CDR3: CASRPTGAEGYTF

J: TRBJ2-1
V: TRBV5-8
CDR3: CASSLLGGNMRNEQFF

J: TRBJ1-5
V: TRBV7-2
CDR3: CASGRDRQPQHF

J: TRBJ2-3
V: TRBV12-5
CDR3: CASAAGTHSTDTQYF

J: TRBJ2-3
V: TRBV25-1
CDR3: CASSDGTNLDTETQYF

J: TRBJ2-1
V: TRBV6-2/TRBV6-3
CDR3: CASSYLGLAGNEQFF

J: TRBJ2-7
V: TRBV12-3/TRBV12-4
CDR3: CASSPRRDYEQYF

J: TRBJ2-7
V: TRBV28
CDR3: CASTLRMRGEQYF

J: TRBJ2-2
V: TRBV7-9
CDR3: CASSSLGGRLELFF

J: TRBJ1-6
V: TRBV6-1
CDR3: CASSETVYNSPLHF

J: TRBJ2-7
V: TRBV27
CDR3: CASSKGQGVYEQYF

J: TRBJ2-4
V: TRBV5-4
CDR3: CASSRNLGTSGGPEKNIQYF

J: TRBJ2-1
V: TRBV27
CDR3: CASSSETGLHEQFF

J: TRBJ2-2
V: TRBV4-1
CDR3: CASSQVLGTGELFF

J: TRBJ2-5
V: TRBV6-2/TRBV6-3
CDR3: CASSYGTSAKGEQYF

J: -
V: TRBV11-2
CDR3: CTSSPRPTYEQYF